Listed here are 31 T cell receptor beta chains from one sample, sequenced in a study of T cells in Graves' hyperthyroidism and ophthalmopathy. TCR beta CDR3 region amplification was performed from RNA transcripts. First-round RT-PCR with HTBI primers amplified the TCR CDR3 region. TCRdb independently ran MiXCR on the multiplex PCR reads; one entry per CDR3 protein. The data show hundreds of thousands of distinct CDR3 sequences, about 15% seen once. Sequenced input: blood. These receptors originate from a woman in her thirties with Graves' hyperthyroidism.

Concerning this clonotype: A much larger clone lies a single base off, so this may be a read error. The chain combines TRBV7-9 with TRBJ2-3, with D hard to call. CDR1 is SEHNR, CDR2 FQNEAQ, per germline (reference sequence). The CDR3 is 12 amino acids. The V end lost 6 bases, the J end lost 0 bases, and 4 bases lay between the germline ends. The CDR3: CASRFSTDTQYF. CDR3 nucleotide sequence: TGTGCCAGCAGGTTTAGCACAGATACGCAGTATTTT.

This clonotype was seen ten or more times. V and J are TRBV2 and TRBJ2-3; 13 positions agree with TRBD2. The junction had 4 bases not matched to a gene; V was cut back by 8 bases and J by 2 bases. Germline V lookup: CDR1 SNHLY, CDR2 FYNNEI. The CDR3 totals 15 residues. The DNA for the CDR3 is TGTGCCAGCTCAGGACTAGCGGGAGTCACAGATACGCAGTATTTT. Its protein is CASSGLAGVTDTQYF.

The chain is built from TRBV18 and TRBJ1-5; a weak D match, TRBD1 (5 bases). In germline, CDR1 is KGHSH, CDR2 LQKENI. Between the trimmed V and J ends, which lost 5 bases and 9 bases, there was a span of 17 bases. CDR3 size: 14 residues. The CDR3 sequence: CASSGDRAAGPQHF. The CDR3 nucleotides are TGTGCCAGCTCAGGGGACCGCGCGGCGGGGCCCCAGCATTTT. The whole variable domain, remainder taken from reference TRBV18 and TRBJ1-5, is NAGVMQNPRHLVRRRGQEARLRCSPMKGHSHVYWYRQLPEEGLKFMVYLQKENIIDESGMPKERFSAEFPKEGPSILRIQQVVRGDSAAYFCASSGDRAAGPQHFGDGTRLSIL.

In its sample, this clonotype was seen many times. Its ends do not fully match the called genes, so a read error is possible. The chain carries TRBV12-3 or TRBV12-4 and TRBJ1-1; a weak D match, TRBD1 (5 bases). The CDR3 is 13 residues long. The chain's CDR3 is CASSFSGSTAAFF. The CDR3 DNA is TGTGCCAGCAGTTTTTCAGGGTCGACTGCAGCTTTCTTT.

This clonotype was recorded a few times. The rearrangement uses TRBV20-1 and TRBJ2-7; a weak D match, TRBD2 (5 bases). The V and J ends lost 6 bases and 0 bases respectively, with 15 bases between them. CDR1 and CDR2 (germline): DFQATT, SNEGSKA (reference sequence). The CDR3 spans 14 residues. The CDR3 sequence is CSATAGDSSYEQYF. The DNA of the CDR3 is TGCAGTGCGACGGCGGGCGATAGCTCCTACGAGCAGTACTTC.

The CDR3 DNA reads as TGTGCCAGCAGCCAAGGCAGGGGGTTATACAATGAGCAGTTCTTC. This encodes CASSQGRGLYNEQFF. The chain employs TRBV3-1 and TRBJ2-1, with TRBD1 matching over 7 bases. Losses at the gene ends were 1 base for V and 4 bases for J; bases not matched to a gene: 4. Germline-derived CDR1 and CDR2 are LGHDT and YNNKEL (reference sequence). This CDR3 contains 15 residues.

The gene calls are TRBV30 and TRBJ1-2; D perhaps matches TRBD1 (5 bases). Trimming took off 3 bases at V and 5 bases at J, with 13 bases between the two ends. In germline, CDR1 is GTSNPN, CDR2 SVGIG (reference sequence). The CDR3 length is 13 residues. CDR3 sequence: CAWRATGLYGYTF. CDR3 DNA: TGTGCCTGGAGAGCTACGGGACTTTATGGCTACACCTTC.

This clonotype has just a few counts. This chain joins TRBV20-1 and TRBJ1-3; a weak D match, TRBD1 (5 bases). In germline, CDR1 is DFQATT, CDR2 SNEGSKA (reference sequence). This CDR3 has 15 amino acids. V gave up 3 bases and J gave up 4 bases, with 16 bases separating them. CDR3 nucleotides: TGCAGTGCTAGTCTACATGCAGGGCCCGGAAACACCATATATTTT. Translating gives CSASLHAGPGNTIYF.

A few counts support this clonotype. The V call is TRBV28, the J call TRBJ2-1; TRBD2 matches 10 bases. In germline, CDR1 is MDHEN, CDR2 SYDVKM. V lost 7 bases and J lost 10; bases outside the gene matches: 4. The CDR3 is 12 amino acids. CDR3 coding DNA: TGTGCCAGCACCACTAGCGGGATGGAGCAGTTCTTC. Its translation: CASTTSGMEQFF.

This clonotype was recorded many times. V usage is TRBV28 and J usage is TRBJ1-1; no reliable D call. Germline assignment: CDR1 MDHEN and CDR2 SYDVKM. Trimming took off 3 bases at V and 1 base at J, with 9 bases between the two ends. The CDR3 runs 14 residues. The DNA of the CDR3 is TGTGCCAGCAGTTTGCGGGGTTGGAACACTGAAGCTTTCTTT. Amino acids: CASSLRGWNTEAFF.

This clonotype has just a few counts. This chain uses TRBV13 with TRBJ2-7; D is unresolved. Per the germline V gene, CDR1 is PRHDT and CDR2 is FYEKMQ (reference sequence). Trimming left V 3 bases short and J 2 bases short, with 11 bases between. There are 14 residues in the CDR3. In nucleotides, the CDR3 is TGTGCCAGCAGCTTGGCGTCGGTAGCCTACGAGCAGTACTTC. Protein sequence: CASSLASVAYEQYF.

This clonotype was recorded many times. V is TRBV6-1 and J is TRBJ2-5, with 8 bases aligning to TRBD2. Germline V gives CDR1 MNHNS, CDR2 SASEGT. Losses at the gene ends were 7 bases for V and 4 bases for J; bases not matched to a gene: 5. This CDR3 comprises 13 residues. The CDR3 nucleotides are TGTGCCAGCATAAAGCGGGAGACAGAGACCCAGTACTTC. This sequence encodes CASIKRETETQYF.

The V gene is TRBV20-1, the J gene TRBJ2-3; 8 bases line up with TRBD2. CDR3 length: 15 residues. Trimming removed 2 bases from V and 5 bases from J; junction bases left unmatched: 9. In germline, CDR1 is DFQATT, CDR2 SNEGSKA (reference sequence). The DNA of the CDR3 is TGCAGTGCTAGAAATCCGGGAGGGCCTGGAGATACGCAGTATTTT. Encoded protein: CSARNPGGPGDTQYF.

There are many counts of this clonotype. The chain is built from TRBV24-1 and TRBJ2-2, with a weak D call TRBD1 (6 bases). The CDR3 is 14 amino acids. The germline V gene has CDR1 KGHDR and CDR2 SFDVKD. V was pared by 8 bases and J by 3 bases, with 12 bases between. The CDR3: CATKGDTYTGELFF. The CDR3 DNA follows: TGTGCCACCAAGGGGGACACCTACACCGGGGAGCTGTTTTTT.

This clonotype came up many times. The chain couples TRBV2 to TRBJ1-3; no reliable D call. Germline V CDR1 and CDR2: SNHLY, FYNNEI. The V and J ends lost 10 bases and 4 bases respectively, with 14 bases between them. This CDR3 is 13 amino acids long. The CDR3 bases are TGTGCCACCTCGGATACCTCCGGAAACACCATATATTTT. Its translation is CATSDTSGNTIYF.

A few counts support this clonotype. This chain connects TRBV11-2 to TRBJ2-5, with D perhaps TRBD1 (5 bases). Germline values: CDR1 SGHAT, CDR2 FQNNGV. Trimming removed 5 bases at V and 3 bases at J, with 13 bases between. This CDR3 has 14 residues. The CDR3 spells CASSRARVEETQYF. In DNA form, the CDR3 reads TGTGCCAGCAGCAGGGCCAGGGTTGAAGAGACCCAGTACTTC.

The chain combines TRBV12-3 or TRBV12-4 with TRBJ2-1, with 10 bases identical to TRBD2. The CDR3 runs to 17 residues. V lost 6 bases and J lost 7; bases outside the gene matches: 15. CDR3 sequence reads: CASSPEAGGPVGNEQFF. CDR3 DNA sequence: TGTGCCAGCAGCCCAGAAGCGGGAGGGCCAGTAGGGAATGAGCAGTTCTTC.

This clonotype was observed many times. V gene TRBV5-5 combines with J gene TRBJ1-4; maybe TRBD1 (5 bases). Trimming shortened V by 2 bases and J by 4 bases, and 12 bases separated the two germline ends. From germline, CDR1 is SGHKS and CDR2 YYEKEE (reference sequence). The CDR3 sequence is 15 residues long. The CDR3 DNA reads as TGTGCCAGCAGCTTCCGACAGCTTAATAATGAAAAACTGTTTTTT. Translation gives CASSFRQLNNEKLFF. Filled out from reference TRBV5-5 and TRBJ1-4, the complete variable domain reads DAGVTQSPTHLIKTRGQQVTLRCSPISGHKSVSWYQQVLGQGPQFIFQYYEKEERGRGNFPDRFSARQFPNYSSELNVNALLLGDSALYLCASSFRQLNNEKLFFGSGTQLSVL.

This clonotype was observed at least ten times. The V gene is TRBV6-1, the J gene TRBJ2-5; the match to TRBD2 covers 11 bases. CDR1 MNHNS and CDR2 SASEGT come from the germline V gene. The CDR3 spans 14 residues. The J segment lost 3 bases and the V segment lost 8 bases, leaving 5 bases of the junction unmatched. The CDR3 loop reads CASVQLAGEETQYF. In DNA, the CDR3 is TGTGCCAGCGTCCAACTAGCGGGAGAAGAGACCCAGTACTTC.

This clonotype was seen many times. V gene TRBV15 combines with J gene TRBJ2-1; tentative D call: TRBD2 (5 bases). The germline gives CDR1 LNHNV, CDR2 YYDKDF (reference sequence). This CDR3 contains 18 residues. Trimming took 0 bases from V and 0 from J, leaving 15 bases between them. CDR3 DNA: TGTGCCACCAGCAGAGATAATCAGCGAGGGAGCTCCTACAATGAGCAGTTCTTC. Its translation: CATSRDNQRGSSYNEQFF.

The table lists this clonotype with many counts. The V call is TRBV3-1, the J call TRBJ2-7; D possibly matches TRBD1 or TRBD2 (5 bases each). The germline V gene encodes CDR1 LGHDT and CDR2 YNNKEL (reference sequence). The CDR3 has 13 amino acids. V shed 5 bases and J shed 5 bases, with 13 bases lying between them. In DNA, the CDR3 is TGTGCCAGCAGCGGGACCCCCGGCCACGAGCAGTACTTC. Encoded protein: CASSGTPGHEQYF.

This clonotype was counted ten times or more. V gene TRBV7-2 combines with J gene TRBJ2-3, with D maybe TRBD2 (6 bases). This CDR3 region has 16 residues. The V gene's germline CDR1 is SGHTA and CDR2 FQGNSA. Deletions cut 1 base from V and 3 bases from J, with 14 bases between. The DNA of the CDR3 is TGTGCCAGCAGCTTAGGTCGGGAGAGCTGGACAGATACGCAGTATTTT. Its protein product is CASSLGRESWTDTQYF.

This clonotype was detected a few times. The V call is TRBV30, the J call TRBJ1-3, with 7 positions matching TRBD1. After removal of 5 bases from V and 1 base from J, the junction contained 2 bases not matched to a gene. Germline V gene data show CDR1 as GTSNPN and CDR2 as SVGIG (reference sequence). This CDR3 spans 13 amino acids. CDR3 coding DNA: TGTGCCTGGCTACAGGGGTCTGGAAACACCATATATTTT. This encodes CAWLQGSGNTIYF.

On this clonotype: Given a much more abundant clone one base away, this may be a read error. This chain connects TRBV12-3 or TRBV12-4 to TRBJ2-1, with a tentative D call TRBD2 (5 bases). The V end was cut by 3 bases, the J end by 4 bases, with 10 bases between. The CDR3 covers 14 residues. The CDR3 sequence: CASSLRRIYNEQFF. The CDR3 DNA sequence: TGTGCCAGCAGTTTGCGGAGGATATACAATGAGCAGTTCTTC.

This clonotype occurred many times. As DNA, the CDR3 is TGCAGCTCTAGGGGTGGCTATGGCTACACCTTC. Protein sequence: CSSRGGYGYTF. The chain links TRBV29-1 to TRBJ1-2; TRBD1 is a possible D gene (5 bases). The CDR3 contains 11 residues. Trimming left V 8 bases short and J 4 bases short, with 11 bases between. The germline CDR1 and CDR2 sequences are SQVTM and ANQGSEA.

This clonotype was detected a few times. As DNA, the CDR3 is TGTGCCAGCAGCACAGACACCTCTCTTTCACCCCTCCACTTT. As protein: CASSTDTSLSPLHF. The rearrangement links TRBV7-2 to TRBJ1-6, with D uncertain. CDR1 and CDR2 from the germline V gene are SGHTA and FQGNSA. V lost 5 bases and J 9 bases, leaving 14 bases between the germline ends. The CDR3 is 14 amino acids.

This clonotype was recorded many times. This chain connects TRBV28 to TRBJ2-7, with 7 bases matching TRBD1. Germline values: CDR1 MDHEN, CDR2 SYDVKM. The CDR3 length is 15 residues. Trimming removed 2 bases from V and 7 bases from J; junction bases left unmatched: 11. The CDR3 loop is CASSLGPGQSREQYF. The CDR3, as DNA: TGTGCCAGCAGTTTAGGACCGGGACAGTCGAGGGAGCAGTACTTC.

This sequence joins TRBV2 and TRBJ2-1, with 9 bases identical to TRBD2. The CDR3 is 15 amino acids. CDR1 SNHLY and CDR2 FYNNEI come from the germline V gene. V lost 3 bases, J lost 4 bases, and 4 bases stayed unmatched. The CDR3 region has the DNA TGTGCCAGCAGTGACGGCGGGAGGGATTACAATGAGCAGTTCTTC. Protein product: CASSDGGRDYNEQFF.

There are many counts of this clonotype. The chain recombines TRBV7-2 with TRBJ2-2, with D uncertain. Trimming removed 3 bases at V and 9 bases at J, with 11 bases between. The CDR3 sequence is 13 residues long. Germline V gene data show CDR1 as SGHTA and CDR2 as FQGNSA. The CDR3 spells CASSLQAPWELFF. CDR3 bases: TGTGCCAGCAGCTTGCAAGCGCCGTGGGAGCTGTTTTTT.

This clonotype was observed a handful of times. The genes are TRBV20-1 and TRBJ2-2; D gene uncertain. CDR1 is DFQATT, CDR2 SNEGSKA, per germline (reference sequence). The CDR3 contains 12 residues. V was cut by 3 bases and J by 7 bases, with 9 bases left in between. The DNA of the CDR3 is TGCAGTGCTAGTGGGCTGGTCGGGGAGCTGTTTTTT. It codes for CSASGLVGELFF.

CDR3 coding DNA: TGTGCCAGCAGCCGGCCGGGGTCAAACATTCAGTACTTC. Amino acid sequence: CASSRPGSNIQYF. The rearrangement uses TRBV3-1 and TRBJ2-4; maybe TRBD2 (5 bases). The CDR3 is 13 residues long. CDR1 and CDR2 from the germline V gene are LGHDT and YNNKEL (reference sequence). V dropped 4 bases and J dropped 6 bases, with 10 bases sitting between them.